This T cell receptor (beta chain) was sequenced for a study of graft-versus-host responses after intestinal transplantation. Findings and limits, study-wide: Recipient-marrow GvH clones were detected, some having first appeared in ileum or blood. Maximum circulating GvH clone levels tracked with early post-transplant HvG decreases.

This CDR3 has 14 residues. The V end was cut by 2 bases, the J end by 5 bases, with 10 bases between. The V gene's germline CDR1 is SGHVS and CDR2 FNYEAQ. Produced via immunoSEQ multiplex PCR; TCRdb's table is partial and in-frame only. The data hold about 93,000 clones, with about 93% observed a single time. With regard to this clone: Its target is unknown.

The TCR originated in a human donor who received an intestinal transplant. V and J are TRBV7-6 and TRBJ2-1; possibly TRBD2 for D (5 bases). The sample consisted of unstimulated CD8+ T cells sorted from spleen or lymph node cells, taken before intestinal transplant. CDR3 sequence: CASSLYSGDNEQFF. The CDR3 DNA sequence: TGTGCCAGCAGCTTATATTCCGGGGACAATGAGCAGTTCTTC. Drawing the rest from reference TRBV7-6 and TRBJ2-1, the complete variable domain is GAGVSQSPRYKVTKRGQDVALRCDPISGHVSLYWYRQALGQGPEFLTYFNYEAQQDKSGLPNDRFSAERPEGSISTLTIQRTEQRDSAMYRCASSLYSGDNEQFFGPGTRLTVL.